The rows below give T cell receptor beta chains drawn from one sample of a study of blood T cell repertoires in COVID-19. Data came from immunoSEQ multiplex PCR; TCRdb stores just in-frame clones and leaves some out. The sample lists approximately 300,000 clones; roughly 90% were seen once. The specimen was peripheral blood. Source of these receptors: a man aged 30 to 39 with acute or convalescent COVID-19. Both conserved end residues are part of each CDR3. The order of the fields is D gene, CDR3 length, clone size, V gene, J gene, CDR3 DNA, CDR3 protein. A D gene is named only where the DNA matches it firmly. Clone size is stated in some rows and not others, as once, few, many or a class when expanded.

d_call: .
cdr3_length: 15
clone_size: .
v_call: TRBV30
j_call: TRBJ2-2
cdr3_nt: TGTGCCTGGGCAAGGAACAGGTCGAACACCGGGGAGCTGTTTTTT
cdr3_aa: CAWARNRSNTGELFF

d_call: .
cdr3_length: 13
clone_size: .
v_call: TRBV18
j_call: TRBJ1-2
cdr3_nt: TGTGCCAGCTCACCGAACAATAACTATGGCTACACCTTC
cdr3_aa: CASSPNNNYGYTF

d_call: .
cdr3_length: 15
clone_size: .
v_call: TRBV28
j_call: TRBJ1-2
cdr3_nt: TGTGCCAGCAGTAAACCCCTGGCCGTAAACTATGGCTACACCTTC
cdr3_aa: CASSKPLAVNYGYTF

d_call: .
cdr3_length: 15
clone_size: .
v_call: TRBV3-1/TRBV3-2
j_call: TRBJ2-3
cdr3_nt: TGTGCCAGCAGCCAATGGGACTCCAGCACAGATACGCAGTATTTT
cdr3_aa: CASSQWDSSTDTQYF

d_call: .
cdr3_length: 18
clone_size: .
v_call: TRBV18
j_call: TRBJ2-7
cdr3_nt: TGTGCCAGCTCACCACCTCGTCCGCTAGGCAGGGCACCCTACGAGCAGTACTTC
cdr3_aa: CASSPPRPLGRAPYEQYF

d_call: .
cdr3_length: 16
clone_size: .
v_call: TRBV11-2
j_call: TRBJ1-1
cdr3_nt: TGTGCCAGCAGCAATCACAGGTTTGTGATGAACACTGAAGCTTTCTTT
cdr3_aa: CASSNHRFVMNTEAFF

d_call: .
cdr3_length: 11
clone_size: .
v_call: TRBV20-1
j_call: TRBJ1-1
cdr3_nt: TGCAGTGCCCGGAGGGAGTCTGAAGCTTTCTTT
cdr3_aa: CSARRESEAFF

d_call: TRBD1
cdr3_length: 14
clone_size: .
v_call: TRBV19
j_call: TRBJ1-5
cdr3_nt: TGTGCCAGTAGTATCCGCAGGGGGAATCAGCCCCAGCATTTT
cdr3_aa: CASSIRRGNQPQHF

d_call: .
cdr3_length: 15
clone_size: .
v_call: TRBV18
j_call: TRBJ1-2
cdr3_nt: TGTGCCAGCTCGCTAAACCCAGGGAATCACTATGGCTACACCTTC
cdr3_aa: CASSLNPGNHYGYTF

d_call: TRBD1
cdr3_length: 14
clone_size: .
v_call: TRBV6-5
j_call: TRBJ1-6
cdr3_nt: TGTGCCAGCAGCGGGGACAGTCCTTGGTCACCCCTCCACTTT
cdr3_aa: CASSGDSPWSPLHF

d_call: .
cdr3_length: 12
clone_size: .
v_call: TRBV13
j_call: TRBJ2-3
cdr3_nt: TGTGCCAGCAGCTTAGCCCTCTTTAGTCAGTATTTT
cdr3_aa: CASSLALFSQYF

d_call: .
cdr3_length: 16
clone_size: .
v_call: TRBV6-1
j_call: TRBJ1-3
cdr3_nt: TGTGCCAGCAGTGTCTACAGGGTAAAGGCTGGAAACACCATATATTTT
cdr3_aa: CASSVYRVKAGNTIYF

d_call: .
cdr3_length: 15
clone_size: few
v_call: TRBV7-9
j_call: TRBJ1-4
cdr3_nt: TGTGCCAGCAGCTTAGGGGCGACCGAACATGAAAAACTGTTTTTT
cdr3_aa: CASSLGATEHEKLFF

d_call: .
cdr3_length: 13
clone_size: .
v_call: TRBV9
j_call: TRBJ2-3
cdr3_nt: TGTGCCAGCAGCGAGAGCCTTTTTGATTCCCAGTATTTT
cdr3_aa: CASSESLFDSQYF

d_call: TRBD1
cdr3_length: 19
clone_size: .
v_call: TRBV9
j_call: TRBJ1-2
cdr3_nt: TGTGCCAGCAGCGTAGGATCACGGGACAGCACTTTACGGAACTATGGCTACACCTTC
cdr3_aa: CASSVGSRDSTLRNYGYTF

d_call: .
cdr3_length: 16
clone_size: .
v_call: TRBV5-5
j_call: TRBJ1-2
cdr3_nt: TGTGCCAGCAGCTTCTCCCCAGGTCGGGGGAACTATGGCTACACCTTC
cdr3_aa: CASSFSPGRGNYGYTF

d_call: .
cdr3_length: 12
clone_size: .
v_call: TRBV5-1
j_call: TRBJ1-6
cdr3_nt: TGCGCCAGCAGCTTGGAGGACGGGGCCCTCCACTTT
cdr3_aa: CASSLEDGALHF

d_call: TRBD1
cdr3_length: 13
clone_size: .
v_call: TRBV28
j_call: TRBJ2-7
cdr3_nt: TGTGCCAGCCGTGGGGACAGGGGTTACGAGCAGTACTTC
cdr3_aa: CASRGDRGYEQYF

d_call: .
cdr3_length: 16
clone_size: .
v_call: TRBV6-1
j_call: TRBJ1-3
cdr3_nt: TGTGCCAGCAGTGAAGCGTACCCGGGCTCTGGAAACACCATATATTTT
cdr3_aa: CASSEAYPGSGNTIYF

d_call: .
cdr3_length: 17
clone_size: .
v_call: TRBV30
j_call: TRBJ1-5
cdr3_nt: TGTGCCTGGAGCCTCCCCCTGCGGGGGGGCGACGGTCAGCCCCAGCATTTT
cdr3_aa: CAWSLPLRGGDGQPQHF

d_call: .
cdr3_length: 12
clone_size: .
v_call: TRBV15
j_call: TRBJ2-3
cdr3_nt: TGTGCCACCAGCAGAGATATAGATACGCAGTATTTT
cdr3_aa: CATSRDIDTQYF

d_call: TRBD1
cdr3_length: 14
clone_size: once
v_call: TRBV11-1
j_call: TRBJ2-7
cdr3_nt: TGTGCCAGCAGCTTAACAGGGGGTTCCTACGAGCAGTACTTC
cdr3_aa: CASSLTGGSYEQYF

d_call: TRBD1
cdr3_length: 13
clone_size: few
v_call: TRBV19
j_call: TRBJ1-5
cdr3_nt: TGTGCCTCCTCCGGGACAGGGAATCAGCCCCAGCATTTT
cdr3_aa: CASSGTGNQPQHF

d_call: TRBD1
cdr3_length: 16
clone_size: .
v_call: TRBV4-1
j_call: TRBJ1-2
cdr3_nt: TGCGCCAGCAGCCAAGATCAAGTCAGGGGGGTCTATGGCTACACCTTC
cdr3_aa: CASSQDQVRGVYGYTF

d_call: TRBD2
cdr3_length: 16
clone_size: .
v_call: TRBV29-1
j_call: TRBJ2-2
cdr3_nt: TGCAGCGTTGGCGGGACTAGCGGGAGATTGGGCGGGGAGCTGTTTTTT
cdr3_aa: CSVGGTSGRLGGELFF

d_call: TRBD2
cdr3_length: 17
clone_size: once
v_call: TRBV6-2/TRBV6-3
j_call: TRBJ2-3
cdr3_nt: TGTGCCAGCAGCCACGTGAAGCGGGGGGGCCGGCGAGATACGCAGTATTTT
cdr3_aa: CASSHVKRGGRRDTQYF

d_call: TRBD2
cdr3_length: 15
clone_size: .
v_call: TRBV23-1
j_call: TRBJ2-7
cdr3_nt: TGCGCCAGCAGCAAGCGGGACCTCGTAACCTACGAGCAGTACTTC
cdr3_aa: CASSKRDLVTYEQYF

d_call: TRBD2
cdr3_length: 13
clone_size: .
v_call: TRBV29-1
j_call: TRBJ2-7
cdr3_nt: TGCAGCGTCCGGGGGGGGCCCTCCTACGAGCAGTACTTC
cdr3_aa: CSVRGGPSYEQYF

d_call: .
cdr3_length: 13
clone_size: .
v_call: TRBV12-3/TRBV12-4
j_call: TRBJ2-5
cdr3_nt: TGTGCCAGCAGTTTACCCAGCCAAGAGACCCAGTACTTC
cdr3_aa: CASSLPSQETQYF